This entry lists 27 T cell receptor beta chains sequenced from one sample in a study of blood T cell repertoires in COVID-19. The method was immunoSEQ multiplex PCR; TCRdb's version includes in-frame clones alone and lacks a portion of them. The profile shows about 280,000 clones, 70% to 90% of them singletons. The sample consisted of peripheral blood. The receptors here all came from a man aged 50 to 59 with active or convalescent COVID-19.

The chain carries TRBV19 and TRBJ1-2, with TRBD1 as a possible D gene (5 bases). The CDR3 spans 14 residues. Germline CDR1 and CDR2: LNHDA and SQIVND (reference sequence). The V end was cut by 3 bases, the J end by 5 bases, with 13 bases between. CDR3 in amino acids: CASSIAGGPYGYTF. The CDR3 coding sequence is TGTGCCAGTAGTATCGCGGGGGGTCCGTATGGCTACACCTTC.

V usage is TRBV5-1 and J usage is TRBJ1-3; 7 bases line up with TRBD1. V shed 5 bases, J shed 2 bases, and the junction held 10 bases outside the gene matches. The germline V gene has CDR1 SGHRS and CDR2 YFSETQ. The CDR3 runs to 16 residues. The CDR3 bases are TGCGCCAGCAGTTTCGACAGGGATGGTGCTGGAAACACCATATATTTT. Residues: CASSFDRDGAGNTIYF.

The chain recombines TRBV6-1 with TRBJ1-1; D is unclear. From germline, CDR1 is MNHNS and CDR2 SASEGT. The V gene lost 3 bases and the J gene lost 5 bases, with 10 bases spanning the gap. This CDR3 contains 13 residues. DNA for the CDR3: TGTGCCAGCAGTGATTCGAGGGTGACTGAAGCTTTCTTT. It specifies CASSDSRVTEAFF.

The chain joins TRBV7-9 to TRBJ1-2; a possible D gene is TRBD1 (6 bases). Germline V gene sequence: CDR1 SEHNR, CDR2 FQNEAQ (reference sequence). CDR3 size: 12 residues. The germline V and J ends were trimmed by 5 bases and 7 bases, with 11 bases remaining between them. Written as DNA, the CDR3 is TGTGCCAGCAGCGTATTAGGGGGTGGCTACACCTTC. Translation gives CASSVLGGGYTF.

The chain joins TRBV18 to TRBJ2-3; D uncertain. This CDR3 has 14 residues. CDR1 and CDR2 (germline): KGHSH, LQKENI. V lost 3 bases and J 5 bases, leaving 12 bases between the germline ends. The CDR3 reads CASSPATRIDTQYF. CDR3 coding DNA: TGTGCCAGCTCACCGGCGACAAGAATAGATACGCAGTATTTT. The full variable domain, its missing parts supplied by reference TRBV18 and TRBJ2-3, is NAGVMQNPRHLVRRRGQEARLRCSPMKGHSHVYWYRQLPEEGLKFMVYLQKENIIDESGMPKERFSAEFPKEGPSILRIQQVVRGDSAAYFCASSPATRIDTQYFGPGTRLTVL.

This chain links TRBV5-1 with TRBJ2-7; TRBD2 aligns across 13 bases. Germline V CDR1 and CDR2: SGHRS, YFSETQ. The CDR3 runs 17 residues. Trimming cost V 5 bases and J 1 base; bases outside gene matches: 9. CDR3 residues: CASRAGTSGTRSYEQYF. CDR3 nucleotides: TGCGCCAGCAGGGCCGGGACTAGCGGGACCCGATCCTACGAGCAGTACTTC.

The chain recombines TRBV9 with TRBJ2-1; possibly TRBD2 for D (6 bases). CDR1 SGDLS and CDR2 YYNGEE come from the germline V gene. V lost 1 base and J lost 8, with 13 bases in between. The CDR3 has 14 residues. CDR3: CASSVWLGGDEQFF. CDR3 nucleotides: TGTGCCAGCAGCGTATGGCTAGGAGGGGATGAGCAGTTCTTC.

The chain uses TRBV28 and TRBJ2-3; tentatively, D is TRBD2 (5 bases). This CDR3 spans 14 amino acids. Germline V CDR1 and CDR2: MDHEN, SYDVKM. V was clipped by 6 bases and J by 0 bases, with 10 bases between them. The CDR3 loop is CASRAPGSTDTQYF. The CDR3 nucleotides read TGTGCCAGCAGGGCACCGGGGAGCACAGATACGCAGTATTTT.

The chain employs TRBV9 and TRBJ2-5; a weak D match, TRBD2 (5 bases). Germline CDR1 reads SGDLS; CDR2 reads YYNGEE. The V end lost 2 bases, the J end lost 4 bases, and 15 bases lay between the germline ends. The CDR3 has 15 amino acids. The chain's CDR3 is CASSVSGSKVETQYF. The CDR3, as DNA: TGTGCCAGCAGCGTCTCTGGGAGTAAGGTAGAGACCCAGTACTTC.

This clone has more than one count but fewer than ten. This CDR3 reads CASSLPPSGVSSYEQYF. CDR3 DNA: TGTGCCAGCAGCTTACCCCCTAGCGGGGTCAGCTCCTACGAGCAGTACTTC. The chain carries TRBV7-9 and TRBJ2-7, with 9 bases fitting TRBD2. The germline CDR1 and CDR2 sequences are SEHNR and FQNEAQ (reference sequence). After removal of 2 bases from V and 0 bases from J, the junction contained 8 bases not matched to a gene. The CDR3 runs to 17 residues.

The chain links TRBV18 to TRBJ2-7, with 7 bases matching TRBD1. Germline CDR1 KGHSH, CDR2 LQKENI. V lost 4 bases and J lost 0; bases outside the gene matches: 6. CDR3 length: 15 residues. DNA for the CDR3: TGTGCCAGCTCACGCACGGGACAGAGCTCCTACGAGCAGTACTTC. It encodes CASSRTGQSSYEQYF.

This clone has only one observation. V is TRBV5-4 and J is TRBJ1-2, with 7 positions matching TRBD1. This CDR3 spans 15 amino acids. The J segment lost 2 bases and the V segment lost 2 bases, leaving 6 bases of the junction unmatched. Germline lookup yields CDR1 SGHNT and CDR2 YYREEE (reference sequence). CDR3 in DNA: TGTGCCAGCAGCTTAGGGGGCCCGCCGAACTATGGCTACACCTTC. Protein: CASSLGGPPNYGYTF.

This clone is a singleton in its sample. This chain joins TRBV3-1 (or the pseudogene TRBV3-2) and TRBJ1-6; TRBD1 is a possible D gene (6 bases). Trimming cost V 0 bases and J 6 bases, with 9 bases left between them. Germline CDR1 LGHDT, CDR2 YNNKEL (reference sequence). This CDR3 is built from 15 residues. CDR3 DNA: TGTGCCAGCAGCCAAGATTCAGGGGTTAATTCACCCCTCCACTTT. Protein sequence: CASSQDSGVNSPLHF.

The chain is built from TRBV30 and TRBJ2-3; weak D call: TRBD2 (6 bases). The CDR3 extends over 15 amino acids. With 8 bases removed from V and 3 bases from J, the gap between germline ends came to 21 bases. Germline V gene data show CDR1 as GTSNPN and CDR2 as SVGIG (reference sequence). CDR3 region: CAGKEGHVFTDTQYF. Here the CDR3 DNA reads TGTGCCGGGAAGGAGGGCCATGTGTTTACAGATACGCAGTATTTT.

CDR3 DNA sequence: TGCGCCAGCAGCTTGTTCGGGACAGATAATTCACCCCTCCACTTT. This codes for CASSLFGTDNSPLHF. V usage is TRBV5-1 and J usage is TRBJ1-6, with 7 bases lining up with TRBD1. V was clipped by 1 base and J by 5 bases; unmatched bases: 3. Germline V gene data show CDR1 as SGHRS and CDR2 as YFSETQ. The CDR3 has 15 amino acids. The full variable domain, in which reference TRBV5-1 and TRBJ1-6 provide the parts outside the CDR3, is KAGVTQTPRYLIKTRGQQVTLSCSPISGHRSVSWYQQTPGQGLQFLFEYFSETQRNKGNFPGRFSGRQFSNSRSEMNVSTLELGDSALYLCASSLFGTDNSPLHFGNGTRLTVT.

This clone was counted once. V and J are TRBV5-1 and TRBJ2-4, with D tentatively TRBD2 (5 bases). CDR1 SGHRS and CDR2 YFSETQ come from the germline V gene. The CDR3 length is 14 residues. Trimming removed 4 bases from V and 8 bases from J, with 16 bases in between. The CDR3 DNA sequence: TGCGCCAGCAGCCCCTCAGGACCCGGGGACATTCAGTACTTC. It codes for CASSPSGPGDIQYF. The complete variable domain, with remaining parts taken from reference TRBV5-1 and TRBJ2-4, reads KAGVTQTPRYLIKTRGQQVTLSCSPISGHRSVSWYQQTPGQGLQFLFEYFSETQRNKGNFPGRFSGRQFSNSRSEMNVSTLELGDSALYLCASSPSGPGDIQYFGAGTRLSVL.

This clone showed up just once. This chain links TRBV4-2 with TRBJ2-1; D uncertain. V was trimmed by 1 base and J by 2 bases, leaving 9 bases between them. Per the germline V gene, CDR1 is LGHNA and CDR2 is YNFKEQ. The CDR3 runs to 15 residues. The CDR3 DNA sequence: TGTGCCAGCAGCCAAGTTTTCCAAACCTACAATGAGCAGTTCTTC. Translated, it gives CASSQVFQTYNEQFF.

J is TRBJ2-2 and V is TRBV5-1; possibly TRBD2 for D (6 bases). The CDR3 loop spans 15 amino acids. Trimming cost V 2 bases and J 4 bases, with 12 bases left between them. Germline lookup yields CDR1 SGHRS and CDR2 YFSETQ. CDR3 sequence reads: CASSLILGGTGELFF. CDR3 coding DNA: TGCGCCAGCAGCTTAATTCTCGGGGGCACCGGGGAGCTGTTTTTT.

This clone was observed a few times. The chain has TRBV6-5 and TRBJ1-1; D gene ambiguous. CDR3 length: 15 amino acids. Trimming shortened V by 5 bases and J by 0 bases, and 13 bases separated the two germline ends. In germline, CDR1 is MNHEY, CDR2 SVGAGI. The CDR3 reads CASSPVGPMNTEAFF. The CDR3, as DNA: TGTGCCAGCAGTCCTGTGGGCCCCATGAACACTGAAGCTTTCTTT.

This chain links TRBV27 with TRBJ1-2; D unclear. The germline V and J ends were trimmed by 4 bases and 5 bases, with 11 bases remaining between them. Germline V lookup: CDR1 MNHEY, CDR2 SMNVEV (reference sequence). The CDR3 spans 13 residues. CDR3 in DNA: TGTGCCAGCAGTTCCGGGGTACCGTATGGCTACACCTTC. Its translation is CASSSGVPYGYTF.

This sequence joins TRBV6-5 and TRBJ1-1; D remains ambiguous. CDR3 length: 14 residues. CDR1 is MNHEY and CDR2 is SVGAGI in the germline V gene. V was shortened by 2 bases and J by 0 bases, with 7 bases between the two germline ends. For the CDR3, the DNA is TGTGCCAGCAGTTACGGGCTGATGAACACTGAAGCTTTCTTT. Translating gives CASSYGLMNTEAFF.

The genes are TRBV21-1 and TRBJ1-5. TRBV21-1 is a listed pseudogene. This CDR3 has 13 residues. In DNA, the CDR3 is TGTGCCAGCAGCAAGGGGGGAACTCAGCCCCAGCATTTT. Its translation: CASSKGGTQPQHF.

The CDR3 bases are TGTGCCAGCAGCTCCCGACTGGCTCCCCCCTACAATGAGCAGTTCTTC. This codes for CASSSRLAPPYNEQFF. The chain combines TRBV7-8 with TRBJ2-1; D not resolved. Germline V gene sequence: CDR1 SGHVS, CDR2 FQNEAQ. Trimming pared 4 bases from V and 2 bases from J, leaving 15 bases between. This CDR3 contains 16 residues. The variable domain in full, with the rest retrieved from reference TRBV7-8 and TRBJ2-1, is GAGVSQSPRYKVAKRGQDVALRCDPISGHVSLFWYQQALGQGPEFLTYFQNEAQLDKSGLPSDRFFAERPEGSVSTLKIQRTQQEDSAVYLCASSSRLAPPYNEQFFGPGTRLTVL.

J is TRBJ1-5 and V is TRBV16; D remains unclear. The germline V gene encodes CDR1 KGHSY and CDR2 FQNENV. The CDR3 length is 15 residues. Trimming cost V 4 bases and J 4 bases, with 14 bases left between them. The CDR3, as DNA: TGTGCCAGCAGCCCCACACGCATTCCGAATCAGCCCCAGCATTTT. Encoded protein: CASSPTRIPNQPQHF.

The V call is TRBV7-8, the J call TRBJ2-7; 11 nucleotides agree with TRBD2. CDR1 and CDR2 from the germline V gene are SGHVS and FQNEAQ. Trimming cost V 4 bases and J 2 bases; bases outside gene matches: 4. The CDR3 covers 15 residues. This chain's CDR3 is CASSSGTSGAYEQYF. The CDR3 DNA is TGTGCCAGCAGCTCTGGGACTAGCGGAGCCTACGAGCAGTACTTC. Supplemented by reference TRBV7-8 and TRBJ2-7, the full variable domain reads GAGVSQSPRYKVAKRGQDVALRCDPISGHVSLFWYQQALGQGPEFLTYFQNEAQLDKSGLPSDRFFAERPEGSVSTLKIQRTQQEDSAVYLCASSSGTSGAYEQYFGPGTRLTVT.

V gene TRBV7-9 combines with J gene TRBJ1-2; possible D gene TRBD1, 6 bases. Between the trimmed V and J ends, which lost 6 bases and 4 bases, there was a span of 12 bases. The CDR3 is 13 amino acids. CDR1 and CDR2 (germline): SEHNR, FQNEAQ (reference sequence). The CDR3 loop is CASRPDSSYGYTF. CDR3 DNA: TGTGCCAGCAGACCGGACAGCTCCTATGGCTACACCTTC. The variable domain in full, completed from reference TRBV7-9 and TRBJ1-2, reads DTGVSQNPRHKITKRGQNVTFRCDPISEHNRLYWYRQTLGQGPEFLTYFQNEAQLEKSRLLSDRFSAERPKGSFSTLEIQRTEQGDSAMYLCASRPDSSYGYTFGSGTRLTVV.

The chain has TRBV28 and TRBJ2-2; 11 nucleotides align to TRBD1. J lost 2 bases, V lost 5 bases, and 16 bases had no gene match. Germline V gene data show CDR1 as MDHEN and CDR2 as SYDVKM. This CDR3 has 20 amino acids. CDR3 region: CASSLYWTGGALKNTGELFF. The CDR3 region has the DNA TGTGCCAGCAGTCTATATTGGACAGGGGGCGCGTTAAAAAACACCGGGGAGCTGTTTTTT. Filled out from reference TRBV28 and TRBJ2-2, the complete variable domain reads DVKVTQSSRYLVKRTGEKVFLECVQDMDHENMFWYRQDPGLGLRLIYFSYDVKMKEKGDIPEGYSVSREKKERFSLILESASTNQTSMYLCASSLYWTGGALKNTGELFFGEGSRLTVL.